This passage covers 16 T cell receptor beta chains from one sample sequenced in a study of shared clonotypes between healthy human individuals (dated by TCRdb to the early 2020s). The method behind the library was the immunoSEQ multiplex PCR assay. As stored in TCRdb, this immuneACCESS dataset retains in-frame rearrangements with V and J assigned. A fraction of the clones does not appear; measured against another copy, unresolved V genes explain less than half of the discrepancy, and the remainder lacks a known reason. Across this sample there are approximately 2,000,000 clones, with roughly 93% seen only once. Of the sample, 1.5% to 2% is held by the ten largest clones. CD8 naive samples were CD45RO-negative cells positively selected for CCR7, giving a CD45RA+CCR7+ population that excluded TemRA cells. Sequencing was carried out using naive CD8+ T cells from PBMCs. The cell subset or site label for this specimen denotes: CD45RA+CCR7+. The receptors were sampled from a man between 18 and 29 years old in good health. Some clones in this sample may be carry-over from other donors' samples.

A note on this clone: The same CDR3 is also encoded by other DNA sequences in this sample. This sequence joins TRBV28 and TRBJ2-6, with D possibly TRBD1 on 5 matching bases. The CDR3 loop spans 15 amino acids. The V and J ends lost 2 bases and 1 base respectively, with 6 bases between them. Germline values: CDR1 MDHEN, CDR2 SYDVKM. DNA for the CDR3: TGTGCCAGCAGTTTAGGGGCTTCTGGGGCCAACGTCCTGACTTTC. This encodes CASSLGASGANVLTF.

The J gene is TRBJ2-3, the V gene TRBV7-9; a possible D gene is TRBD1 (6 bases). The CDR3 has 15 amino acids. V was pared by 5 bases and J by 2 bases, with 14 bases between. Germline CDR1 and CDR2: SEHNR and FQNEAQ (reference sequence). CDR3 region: CASSHFQGPTDTQYF. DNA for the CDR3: TGTGCCAGCAGCCACTTCCAGGGGCCCACAGATACGCAGTATTTT.

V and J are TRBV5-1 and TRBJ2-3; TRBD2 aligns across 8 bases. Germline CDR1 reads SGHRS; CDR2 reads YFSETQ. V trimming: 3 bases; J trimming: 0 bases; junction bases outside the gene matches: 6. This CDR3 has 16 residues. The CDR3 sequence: CASSSRSGASTDTQYF. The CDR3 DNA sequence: TGCGCCAGCAGCTCCCGTAGCGGGGCCAGCACAGATACGCAGTATTTT.

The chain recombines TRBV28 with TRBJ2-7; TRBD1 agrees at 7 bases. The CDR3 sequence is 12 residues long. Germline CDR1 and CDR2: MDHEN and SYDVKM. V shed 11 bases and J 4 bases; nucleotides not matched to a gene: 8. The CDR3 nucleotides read TGTGCCGCCTGGGACAGTTTATACGAGCAGTACTTC. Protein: CAAWDSLYEQYF.

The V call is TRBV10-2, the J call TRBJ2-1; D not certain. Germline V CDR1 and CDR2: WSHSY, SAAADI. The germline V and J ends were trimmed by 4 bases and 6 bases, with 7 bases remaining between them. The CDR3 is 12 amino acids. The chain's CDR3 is CASSGVGNEQFF. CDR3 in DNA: TGCGCCAGCAGTGGGGTTGGCAATGAGCAGTTCTTC.

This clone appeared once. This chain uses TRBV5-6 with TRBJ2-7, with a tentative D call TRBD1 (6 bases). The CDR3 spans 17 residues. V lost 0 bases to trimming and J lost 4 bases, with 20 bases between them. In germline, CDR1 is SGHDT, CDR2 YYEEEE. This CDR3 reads CASSLGDAGRGGYEQYF. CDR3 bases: TGTGCCAGCAGCTTGGGGGACGCGGGCAGGGGCGGGTACGAGCAGTACTTC.

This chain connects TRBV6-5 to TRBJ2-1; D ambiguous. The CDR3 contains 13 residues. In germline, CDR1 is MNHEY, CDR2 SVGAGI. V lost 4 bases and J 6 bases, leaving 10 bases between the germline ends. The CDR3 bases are TGTGCCAGCAGTTTGGTCTGGGGCAATGAGCAGTTCTTC. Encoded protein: CASSLVWGNEQFF.

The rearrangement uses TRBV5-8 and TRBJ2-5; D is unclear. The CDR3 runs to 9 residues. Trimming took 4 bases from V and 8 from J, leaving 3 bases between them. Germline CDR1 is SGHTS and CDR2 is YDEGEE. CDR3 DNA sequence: TGTGCCAGCAGCCATACCCAGTACTTC. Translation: CASSHTQYF.

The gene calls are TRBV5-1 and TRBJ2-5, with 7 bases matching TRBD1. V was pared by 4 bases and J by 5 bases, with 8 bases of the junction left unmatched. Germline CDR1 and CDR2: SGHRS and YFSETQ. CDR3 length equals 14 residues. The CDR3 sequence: CASSPRTGLETQYF. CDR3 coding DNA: TGCGCCAGCAGCCCACGGACAGGCCTTGAGACCCAGTACTTC.

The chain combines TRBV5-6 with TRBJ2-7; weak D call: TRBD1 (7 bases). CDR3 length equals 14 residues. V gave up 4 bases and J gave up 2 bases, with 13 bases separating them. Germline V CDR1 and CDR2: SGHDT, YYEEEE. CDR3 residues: CASSETGTAYEQYF. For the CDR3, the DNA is TGTGCCAGCAGCGAGACAGGGACTGCCTACGAGCAGTACTTC. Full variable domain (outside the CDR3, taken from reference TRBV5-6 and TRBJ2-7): DAGVTQSPTHLIKTRGQQVTLRCSPKSGHDTVSWYQQALGQGPQFIFQYYEEEERQRGNFPDRFSGHQFPNYSSELNVNALLLGDSALYLCASSETGTAYEQYFGPGTRLTVT.

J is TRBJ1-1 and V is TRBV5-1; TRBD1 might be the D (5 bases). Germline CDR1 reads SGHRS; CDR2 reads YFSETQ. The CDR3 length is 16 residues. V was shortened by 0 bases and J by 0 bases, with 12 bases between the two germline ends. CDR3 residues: CASSLDKGRLNTEAFF. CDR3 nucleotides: TGCGCCAGCAGCTTGGATAAGGGGCGACTGAACACTGAAGCTTTCTTT.

The CDR3 sequence is CASSQYRGSTEAFF. The CDR3 DNA is TGTGCCAGCAGTCAATACAGGGGTAGTACTGAAGCTTTCTTT. V is TRBV6-6 and J is TRBJ1-1, with TRBD1 identical over 7 bases. This CDR3 has 14 amino acids. Germline CDR1 MNHNY, CDR2 SVGAGI (reference sequence). With V trimmed by 5 bases and J by 5 bases, 8 bases remained unmatched.

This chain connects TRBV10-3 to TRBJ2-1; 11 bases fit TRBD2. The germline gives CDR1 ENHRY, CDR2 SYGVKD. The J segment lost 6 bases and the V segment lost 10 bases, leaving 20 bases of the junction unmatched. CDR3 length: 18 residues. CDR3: CATQEGTVTSGSINEQFF. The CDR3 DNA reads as TGTGCCACTCAGGAGGGGACAGTAACTAGCGGGAGTATCAATGAGCAGTTCTTC.

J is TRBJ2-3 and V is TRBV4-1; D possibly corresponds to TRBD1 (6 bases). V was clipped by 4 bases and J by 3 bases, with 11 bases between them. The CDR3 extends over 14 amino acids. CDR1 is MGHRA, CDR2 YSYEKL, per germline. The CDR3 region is CASSRRTATDTQYF. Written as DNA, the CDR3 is TGCGCCAGCAGCCGAAGGACAGCGACAGATACGCAGTATTTT.

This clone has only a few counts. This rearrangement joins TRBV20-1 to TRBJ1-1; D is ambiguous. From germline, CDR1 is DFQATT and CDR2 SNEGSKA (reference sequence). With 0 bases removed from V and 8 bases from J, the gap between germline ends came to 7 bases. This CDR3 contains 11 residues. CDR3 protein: CSAREGSEAFF. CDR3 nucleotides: TGCAGTGCTAGAGAGGGCAGCGAAGCTTTCTTT.

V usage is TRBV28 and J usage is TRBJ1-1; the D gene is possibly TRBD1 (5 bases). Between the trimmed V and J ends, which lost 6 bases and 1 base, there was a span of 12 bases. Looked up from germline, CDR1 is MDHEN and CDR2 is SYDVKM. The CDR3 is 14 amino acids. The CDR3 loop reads CASSSAGGNTEAFF. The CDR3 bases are TGTGCCAGCAGCTCGGCGGGGGGGAACACTGAAGCTTTCTTT.